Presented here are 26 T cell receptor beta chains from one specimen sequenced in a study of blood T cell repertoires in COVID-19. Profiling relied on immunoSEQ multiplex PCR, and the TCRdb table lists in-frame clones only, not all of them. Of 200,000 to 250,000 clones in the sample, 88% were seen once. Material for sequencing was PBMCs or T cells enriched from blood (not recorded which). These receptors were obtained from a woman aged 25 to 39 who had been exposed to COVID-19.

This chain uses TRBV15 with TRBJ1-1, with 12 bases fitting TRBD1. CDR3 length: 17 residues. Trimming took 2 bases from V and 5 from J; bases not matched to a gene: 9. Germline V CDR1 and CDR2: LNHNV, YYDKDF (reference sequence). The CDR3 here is CATSRNRDRGPGTEAFF. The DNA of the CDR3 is TGTGCCACCAGCAGAAACCGGGACAGGGGGCCCGGGACTGAAGCTTTCTTT.

The CDR3 bases are TGTGCCAGCAGCTTATCCGGGAGGGAGACCCAGTACTTC. Encoded protein: CASSLSGRETQYF. The chain carries TRBV11-2 and TRBJ2-5, with TRBD2 matching 7 bases. CDR1 is SGHAT and CDR2 is FQNNGV in the germline V gene. The CDR3 extends over 13 amino acids. V was pared by 2 bases and J by 5 bases, with 2 bases of the junction left unmatched.

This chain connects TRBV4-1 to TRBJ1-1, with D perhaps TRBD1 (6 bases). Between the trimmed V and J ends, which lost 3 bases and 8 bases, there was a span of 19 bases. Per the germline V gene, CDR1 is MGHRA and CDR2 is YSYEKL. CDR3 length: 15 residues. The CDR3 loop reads CASSQDEDRTVEAFF. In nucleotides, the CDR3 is TGCGCCAGCAGCCAGGACGAGGACAGAACTGTAGAAGCTTTCTTT.

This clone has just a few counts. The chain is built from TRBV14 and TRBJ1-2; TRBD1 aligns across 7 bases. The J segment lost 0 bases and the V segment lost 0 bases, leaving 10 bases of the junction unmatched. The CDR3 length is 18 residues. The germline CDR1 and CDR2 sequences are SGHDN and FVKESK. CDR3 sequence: CASSQEGYETGSNYGYTF. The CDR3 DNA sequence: TGTGCCAGCAGCCAAGAGGGGTACGAGACAGGGTCTAACTATGGCTACACCTTC. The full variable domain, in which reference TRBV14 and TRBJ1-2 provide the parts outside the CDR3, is EAGVTQFPSHSVIEKGQTVTLRCDPISGHDNLYWYRRVMGKEIKFLLHFVKESKQDESGMPNNRFLAERTGGTYSTLKVQPAELEDSGVYFCASSQEGYETGSNYGYTFGSGTRLTVV.

The CDR3 here is CASSPTAGNTGELFF. The DNA of the CDR3 is TGTGCCAGCAGCCCAACTGCGGGCAACACCGGGGAGCTGTTTTTT. The gene calls are TRBV5-4 and TRBJ2-2, with D tentatively TRBD2 (5 bases). The V and J ends lost 4 bases and 2 bases respectively, with 12 bases between them. The germline gives CDR1 SGHNT, CDR2 YYREEE (reference sequence). The CDR3 loop spans 15 amino acids.

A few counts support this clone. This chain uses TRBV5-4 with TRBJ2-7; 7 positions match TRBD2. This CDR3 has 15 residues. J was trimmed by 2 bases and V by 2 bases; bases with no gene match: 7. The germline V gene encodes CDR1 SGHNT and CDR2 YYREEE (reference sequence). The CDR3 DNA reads TGTGCCAGCAGCTTTGACGGCGGGGGAACCTACGAGCAGTACTTC. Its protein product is CASSFDGGGTYEQYF.

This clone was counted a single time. The CDR3 loop reads CASSLVARAGTEAFF. CDR3 bases: TGTGCCAGCAGCTTAGTAGCTCGGGCGGGCACTGAAGCTTTCTTT. The chain carries TRBV7-9 and TRBJ1-1; D gene unclear. Germline CDR1 SEHNR, CDR2 FQNEAQ (reference sequence). V was cut by 1 base and J by 4 bases, with 13 bases left in between. The CDR3 runs 15 residues.

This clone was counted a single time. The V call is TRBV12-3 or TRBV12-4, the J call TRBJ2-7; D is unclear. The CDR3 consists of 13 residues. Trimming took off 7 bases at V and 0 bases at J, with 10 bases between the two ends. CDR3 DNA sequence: TGTGCCAGCAAGGAAAGACACTCCTACGAGCAGTACTTC. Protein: CASKERHSYEQYF.

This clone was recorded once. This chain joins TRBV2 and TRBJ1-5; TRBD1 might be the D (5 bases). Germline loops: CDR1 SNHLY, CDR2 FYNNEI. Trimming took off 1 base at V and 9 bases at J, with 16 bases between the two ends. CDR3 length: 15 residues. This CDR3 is CASSEEGRGIGPQHF. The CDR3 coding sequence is TGTGCCAGCAGTGAAGAGGGGCGCGGTATAGGGCCCCAGCATTTT.

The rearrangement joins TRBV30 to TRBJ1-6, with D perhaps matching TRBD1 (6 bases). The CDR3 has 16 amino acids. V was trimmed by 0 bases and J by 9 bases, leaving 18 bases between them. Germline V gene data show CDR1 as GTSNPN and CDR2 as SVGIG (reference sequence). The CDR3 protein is CAWSVHQGLIISPLHF. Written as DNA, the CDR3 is TGTGCCTGGAGTGTACATCAGGGGTTGATTATTTCACCCCTCCACTTT.

CDR3 sequence reads: CASSLGQVGVKNIQYF. Written as DNA, the CDR3 is TGTGCCAGCAGCTTAGGACAGGTGGGGGTCAAAAACATTCAGTACTTC. V and J are TRBV11-3 and TRBJ2-4, with D possibly being TRBD1 (6 bases). Between the trimmed V and J ends, which lost 1 base and 3 bases, there was a span of 13 bases. Germline CDR1 reads SGHNT; CDR2 reads YENEEA. The length of the CDR3 is 16 residues.

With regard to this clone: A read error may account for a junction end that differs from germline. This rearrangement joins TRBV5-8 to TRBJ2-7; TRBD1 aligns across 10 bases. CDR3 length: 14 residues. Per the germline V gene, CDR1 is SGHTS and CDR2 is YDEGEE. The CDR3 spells CASRLGQGPYEQYF. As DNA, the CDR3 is TGTGCCAGCAGGTTGGGACAGGGGCCCTACGAGCAGTACTTC.

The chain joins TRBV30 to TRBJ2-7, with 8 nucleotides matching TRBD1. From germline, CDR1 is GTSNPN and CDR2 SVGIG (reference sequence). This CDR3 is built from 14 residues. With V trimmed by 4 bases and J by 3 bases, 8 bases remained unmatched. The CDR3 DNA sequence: TGTGCCTGGACTGACCCAGGGGGCAGCTACGAGCAGTACTTC. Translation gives CAWTDPGGSYEQYF.

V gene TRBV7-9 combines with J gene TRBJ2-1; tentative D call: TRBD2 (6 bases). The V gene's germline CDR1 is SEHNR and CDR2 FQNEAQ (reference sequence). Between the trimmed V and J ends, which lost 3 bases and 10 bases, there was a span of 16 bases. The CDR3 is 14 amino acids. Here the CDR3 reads CASSLSGERQEQFF. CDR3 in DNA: TGTGCCAGCAGCTTGTCGGGGGAGAGGCAAGAGCAGTTCTTC.

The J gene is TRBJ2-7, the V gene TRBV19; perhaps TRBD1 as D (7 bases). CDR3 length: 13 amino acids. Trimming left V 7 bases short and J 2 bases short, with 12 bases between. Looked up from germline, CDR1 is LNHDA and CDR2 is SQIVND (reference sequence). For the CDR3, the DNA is TGTGCCAGTAACGGAGGGGGCACCTACGAGCAGTACTTC. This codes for CASNGGGTYEQYF.

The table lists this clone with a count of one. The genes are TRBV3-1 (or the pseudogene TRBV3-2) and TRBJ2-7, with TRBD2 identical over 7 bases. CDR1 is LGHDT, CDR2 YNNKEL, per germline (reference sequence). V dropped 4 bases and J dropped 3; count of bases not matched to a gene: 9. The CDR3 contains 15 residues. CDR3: CASSLFATSSYEQYF. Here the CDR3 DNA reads TGTGCCAGCAGCCTTTTTGCGACTAGCAGCTACGAGCAGTACTTC.

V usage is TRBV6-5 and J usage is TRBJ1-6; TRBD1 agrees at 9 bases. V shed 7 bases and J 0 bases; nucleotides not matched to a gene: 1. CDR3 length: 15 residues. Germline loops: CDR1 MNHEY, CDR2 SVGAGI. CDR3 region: CASKTGGSYNSPLHF. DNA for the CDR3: TGTGCCAGCAAGACAGGGGGCTCCTATAATTCACCCCTCCACTTT.

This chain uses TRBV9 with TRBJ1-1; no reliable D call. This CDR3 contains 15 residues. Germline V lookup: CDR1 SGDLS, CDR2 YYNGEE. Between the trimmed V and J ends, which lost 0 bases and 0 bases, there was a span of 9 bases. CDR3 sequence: CASSVGAGLNTEAFF. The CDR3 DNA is TGTGCCAGCAGCGTAGGGGCAGGATTGAACACTGAAGCTTTCTTT.

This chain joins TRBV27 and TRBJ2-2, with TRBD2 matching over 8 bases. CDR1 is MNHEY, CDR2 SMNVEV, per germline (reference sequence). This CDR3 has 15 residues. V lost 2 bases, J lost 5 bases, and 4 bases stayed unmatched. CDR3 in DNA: TGTGCCAGCAGTTTAGGGACTAGGATGACCGGGGAGCTGTTTTTT. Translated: CASSLGTRMTGELFF.

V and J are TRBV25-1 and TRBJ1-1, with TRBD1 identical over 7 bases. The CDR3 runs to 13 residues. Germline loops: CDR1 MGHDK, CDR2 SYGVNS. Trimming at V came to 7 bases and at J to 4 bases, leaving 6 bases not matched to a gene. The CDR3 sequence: CASKTGVGTEAFF. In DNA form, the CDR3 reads TGTGCCAGCAAAACAGGGGTGGGCACTGAAGCTTTCTTT.

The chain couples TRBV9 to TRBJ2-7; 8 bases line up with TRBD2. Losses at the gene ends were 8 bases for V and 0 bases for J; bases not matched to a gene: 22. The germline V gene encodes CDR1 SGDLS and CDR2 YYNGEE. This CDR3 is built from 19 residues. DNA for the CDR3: TGTGCCAGACTGAAACTCCTTAGGGCGGCGGGAGGAATCTCCTACGAGCAGTACTTC. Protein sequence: CARLKLLRAAGGISYEQYF.

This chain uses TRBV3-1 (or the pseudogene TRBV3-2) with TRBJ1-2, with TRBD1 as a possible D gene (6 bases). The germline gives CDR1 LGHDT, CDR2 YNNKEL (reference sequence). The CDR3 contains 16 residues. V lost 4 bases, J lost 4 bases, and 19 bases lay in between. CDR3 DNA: TGTGCCAGCAGCCCCACCCGGACAGCCAGGTTCTATGGCTACACCTTC. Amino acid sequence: CASSPTRTARFYGYTF.

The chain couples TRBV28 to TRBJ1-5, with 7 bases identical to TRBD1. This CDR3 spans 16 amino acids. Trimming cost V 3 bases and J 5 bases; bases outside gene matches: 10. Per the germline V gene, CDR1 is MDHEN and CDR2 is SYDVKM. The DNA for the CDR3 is TGTGCCAGCAGTTTCTACTCGACAGGGACGCATCAGCCCCAGCATTTT. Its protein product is CASSFYSTGTHQPQHF.

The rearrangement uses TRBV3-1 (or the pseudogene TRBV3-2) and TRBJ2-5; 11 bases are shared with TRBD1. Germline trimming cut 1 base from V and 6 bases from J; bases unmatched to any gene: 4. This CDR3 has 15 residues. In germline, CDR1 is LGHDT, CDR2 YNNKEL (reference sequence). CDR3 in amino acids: CASSQGTGGAKTQYF. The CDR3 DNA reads TGTGCCAGCAGCCAAGGGACAGGGGGCGCGAAGACCCAGTACTTC.

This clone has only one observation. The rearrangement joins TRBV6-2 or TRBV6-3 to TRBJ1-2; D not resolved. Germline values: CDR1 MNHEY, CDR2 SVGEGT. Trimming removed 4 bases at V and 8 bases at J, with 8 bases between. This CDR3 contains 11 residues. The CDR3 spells CASSFGPGYTF. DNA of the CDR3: TGTGCCAGCAGTTTCGGTCCCGGCTACACCTTC.

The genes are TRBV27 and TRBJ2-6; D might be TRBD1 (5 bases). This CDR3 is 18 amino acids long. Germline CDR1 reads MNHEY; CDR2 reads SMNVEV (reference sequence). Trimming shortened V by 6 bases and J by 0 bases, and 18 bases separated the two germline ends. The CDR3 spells CASRTWGSPASGANVLTF. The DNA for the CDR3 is TGTGCCAGCAGAACCTGGGGCTCTCCCGCCTCTGGGGCCAACGTCCTGACTTTC.